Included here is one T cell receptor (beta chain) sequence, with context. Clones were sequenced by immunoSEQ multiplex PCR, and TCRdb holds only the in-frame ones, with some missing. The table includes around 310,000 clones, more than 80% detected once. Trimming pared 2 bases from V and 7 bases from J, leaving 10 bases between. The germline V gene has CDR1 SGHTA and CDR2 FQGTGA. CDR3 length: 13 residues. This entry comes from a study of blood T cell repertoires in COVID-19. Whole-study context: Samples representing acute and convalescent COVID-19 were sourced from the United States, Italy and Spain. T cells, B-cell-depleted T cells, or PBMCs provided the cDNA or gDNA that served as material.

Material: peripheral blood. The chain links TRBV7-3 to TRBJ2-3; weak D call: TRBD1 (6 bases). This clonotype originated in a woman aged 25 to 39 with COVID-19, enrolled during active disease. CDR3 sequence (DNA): TGTGCCAGCAGCTTATCTAGGGGGAATACGCAGTATTTT. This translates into CASSLSRGNTQYF.